A single sample gave rise to the 2 T cell receptor beta chains below, sequenced in a study of blood T cell repertoires in COVID-19 (TCRdb year 2020). The library relied on the immunoSEQ multiplex PCR assay. Sourced from immuneACCESS, this table was stored by TCRdb with only in-frame sequences that have V and J called. A share of the clones is absent; for the studies checked, an unresolved V gene accounts for under half, and the remainder has no known explanation. This sample gives about 170,000 clones in total; approximately 86% of them show up just once. About 7% of the sample belongs to the ten largest clones. The sequencing sample was made of peripheral blood. The receptors here all came from a woman of 80 years or more in a cohort sampled during active or convalescent COVID-19.

This sequence joins TRBV5-5 and TRBJ1-2; TRBD1 matches at 10 bases. The V gene's germline CDR1 is SGHKS and CDR2 YYEKEE (reference sequence). With V trimmed by 4 bases and J by 7 bases, 4 bases remained unmatched. The length of the CDR3 is 13 residues. In DNA form, the CDR3 reads TGTGCCAGCAGCGTGGACAGGGGGACTGGCTACACCTTC. Translation gives CASSVDRGTGYTF.

The V call is TRBV6-1, the J call TRBJ2-4; D not certain. Germline V gene sequence: CDR1 MNHNS, CDR2 SASEGT. V was pared by 0 bases and J by 1 base, with 10 bases between. The CDR3 is 16 residues long. The CDR3 is CASSEAPADAKNIQYF. The CDR3 coding sequence is TGTGCCAGCAGTGAAGCCCCTGCGGATGCCAAAAACATTCAGTACTTC.